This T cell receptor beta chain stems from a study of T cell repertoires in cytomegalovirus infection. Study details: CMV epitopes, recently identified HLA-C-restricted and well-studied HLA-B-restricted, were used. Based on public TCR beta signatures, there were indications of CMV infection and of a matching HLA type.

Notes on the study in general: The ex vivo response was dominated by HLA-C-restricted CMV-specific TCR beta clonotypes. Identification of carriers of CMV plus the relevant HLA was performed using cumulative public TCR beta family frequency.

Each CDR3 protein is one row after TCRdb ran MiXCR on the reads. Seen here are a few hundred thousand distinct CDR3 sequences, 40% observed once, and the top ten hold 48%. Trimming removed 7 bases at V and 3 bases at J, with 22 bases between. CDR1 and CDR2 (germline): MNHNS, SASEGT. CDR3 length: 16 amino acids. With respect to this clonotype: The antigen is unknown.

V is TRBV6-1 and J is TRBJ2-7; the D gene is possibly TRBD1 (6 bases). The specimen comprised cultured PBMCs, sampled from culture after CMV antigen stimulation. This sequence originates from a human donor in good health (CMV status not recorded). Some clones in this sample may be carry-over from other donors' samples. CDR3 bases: TGTGCCAGCACCCCATCTCGACAGGCCCTCGGCTACGAGCAGTACTTC. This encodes CASTPSRQALGYEQYF.